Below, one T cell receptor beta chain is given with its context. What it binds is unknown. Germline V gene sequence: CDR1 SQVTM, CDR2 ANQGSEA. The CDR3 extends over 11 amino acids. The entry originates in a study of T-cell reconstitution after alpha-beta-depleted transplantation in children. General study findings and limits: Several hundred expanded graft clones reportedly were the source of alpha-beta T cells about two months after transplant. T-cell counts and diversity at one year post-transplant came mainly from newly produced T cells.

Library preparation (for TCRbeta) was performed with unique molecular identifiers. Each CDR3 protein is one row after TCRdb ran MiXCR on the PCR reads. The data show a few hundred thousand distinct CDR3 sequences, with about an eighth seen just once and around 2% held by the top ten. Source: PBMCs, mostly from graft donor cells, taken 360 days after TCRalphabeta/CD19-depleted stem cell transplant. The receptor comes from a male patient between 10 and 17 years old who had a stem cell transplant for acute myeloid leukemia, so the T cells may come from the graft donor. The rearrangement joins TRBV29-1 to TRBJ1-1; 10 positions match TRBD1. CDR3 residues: CSGDRGTEAFF. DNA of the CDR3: TGCAGTGGGGACAGGGGTACTGAAGCTTTCTTT.